This TCR beta chain emerged from a study of blood T cell repertoires in COVID-19. Looking at the study overall: The analysed material was cDNA or gDNA that came from T cells, B-cell-depleted T cells, or PBMCs.

Clones were read by immunoSEQ multiplex PCR, and TCRdb kept only the in-frame ones, dropping some. The data show over 350,000 clones, 88% seen once. Per germline, CDR1 SGDLS and CDR2 YYNGEE. The CDR3 has 16 residues. The ends were cut back, 4 bases at V and 4 bases at J, with 18 bases in the middle. The V call is TRBV9, the J call TRBJ2-1; maybe TRBD2 (6 bases). Sequenced material: PBMCs or T cells enriched from blood (not recorded which). This TCR was recovered from a woman under 30 who had recovered from COVID-19. The CDR3 region is CASSPRMAGTYNEQFF. CDR3 sequence (DNA): TGTGCCAGCAGCCCGAGGATGGCGGGAACATACAATGAGCAGTTCTTC. The full variable domain, with the rest looked up from reference TRBV9 and TRBJ2-1, is DSGVTQTPKHLITATGQRVTLRCSPRSGDLSVYWYQQSLDQGLQFLIQYYNGEERAKGNILERFSAQQFPDLHSELNLSSLELGDSALYFCASSPRMAGTYNEQFFGPGTRLTVL.